The entry that follows covers one TCR beta chain sequence. Primers included in the PCR were 60 Vbeta and 13 Jbeta primers. Produced via immunoSEQ multiplex PCR; TCRdb's table is partial and in-frame only. This table holds under 120,000 clones, around two thirds found once. This sample was taken from a study of cytomegalovirus exposure and HLA in healthy donors. This CDR3 region has 16 residues. Germline loops: CDR1 GTSNPN, CDR2 SVGIG (reference sequence). Unmatched junction bases numbered 18, after V lost 4 bases and J lost 6 bases. The receptor's source is a man in his fifties or sixties in good health and CMV-seropositive. V and J are TRBV30 and TRBJ2-7; the match to TRBD2 covers 7 bases. Sequenced material: PBMCs. The CDR3: CAWNQPPGGLAGEQYF. DNA of the CDR3: TGTGCCTGGAATCAACCCCCGGGGGGACTGGCGGGCGAGCAGTACTTC.